This TCR beta chain derives from a study of long-term antiretroviral therapy in people with HIV. About the study: Earliest sampling preceded the 2015 immediate-ART recommendation by about a decade.

Going into DNA extraction, samples held roughly 0.9-11 million cryopreserved PBMC. Running of the v3.0 immunoSEQ assay took place at survey level. Only in-frame clones appear in the TCRdb table, and some are missing; sequencing was by immunoSEQ multiplex PCR. The profile covers 25,000 to 35,000 clones, with approximately 90% appearing a single time and 3.6% taken by the ten largest. Germline V CDR1 and CDR2: SGHNT, YYREEE (reference sequence). J lost 5 bases, V lost 3 bases, and 9 bases had no gene match. This CDR3 has 16 residues. The V gene is TRBV5-4, the J gene TRBJ1-1, with TRBD1 matching 11 bases. The sequences come from unsorted PBMCs, collected 1.8 years after starting antiretroviral therapy. The sequence derives from a young woman with HIV. The CDR3 nucleotides are TGTGCCAGCAGCTCGGCTAGGACAGGGGGCGGAACTGAAGCTTTCTTT. This translates into CASSSARTGGGTEAFF.